The clone carrying this TCR beta chain was observed once. This record belongs to a study of blood T cell repertoires in COVID-19. On the study more broadly: Collection of acute and convalescent COVID-19 samples took place in the United States, Italy and Spain. In each case, the material was cDNA or gDNA derived from T cells, B-cell-depleted T cells, or PBMCs.

As processed by the authors: Amplification with reference gene primers provided the estimates of nucleated cell counts. Some clones are missing from TCRdb's copy, which holds only in-frame ones; the method was immunoSEQ multiplex PCR. The V and J calls and the clone size are those of that table, but D and trimming were determined from the DNA. The sample shows tens of thousands of clones, around four fifths of them seen only once. This sequence was found in a man between 50 and 59 years old with active or convalescent COVID-19. Sample: peripheral blood.

CDR3 bases: TGTGCCAGCAGTTTTAGACAGGGGAGAGTCGATGAGCAGTTCTTC. It encodes CASSFRQGRVDEQFF. This chain uses TRBV27 with TRBJ2-1, with 8 bases fitting TRBD1. Per the germline V gene, CDR1 is MNHEY and CDR2 is SMNVEV (reference sequence). V was pared by 3 bases and J by 8 bases, with 9 bases of the junction left unmatched. CDR3 length equals 15 residues.